A single sample gave rise to the 29 T cell receptor beta chains below, sequenced in a study of immune evolution from preneoplasia to lung adenocarcinoma. The protocol was immunoSEQ multiplex PCR, while the TCRdb copy is restricted to in-frame clones and leaves out a portion. This table holds about 16,000 clones, 86% found once. Sequencing used FFPE invasive lung adenocarcinoma tissue. Receptor source: a person aged 70 to 85 with invasive lung adenocarcinoma.

V gene TRBV18 combines with J gene TRBJ2-3; no definite D call. CDR3 length equals 14 residues. The germline gives CDR1 KGHSH, CDR2 LQKENI. Trimming shortened V by 6 bases and J by 6 bases, and 16 bases separated the two germline ends. In nucleotides, the CDR3 is TGTGCCAGCTCCCCGCCGACTGTGCGTGATACGCAGTATTTT. Protein sequence: CASSPPTVRDTQYF.

The CDR3 coding sequence is TGTGCCAGCTCACCACCGGACGGACTAGCTTTCTTT. Translated, it gives CASSPPDGLAFF. The chain has TRBV18 and TRBJ1-1, with D hard to call. This CDR3 contains 12 residues. Per germline, CDR1 KGHSH and CDR2 LQKENI. Trimming shortened V by 0 bases and J by 10 bases, and 9 bases separated the two germline ends.

The sample holds a few counts of this clone. The V and J genes are TRBV4-1 and TRBJ1-5; D unclear. Germline V gives CDR1 MGHRA, CDR2 YSYEKL. The V end lost 0 bases, the J end lost 0 bases, and 6 bases lay between the germline ends. There are 15 residues in the CDR3. The CDR3 loop is CASSQDINSNQPQHF. The CDR3 nucleotides read TGCGCCAGCAGCCAAGATATTAATAGCAATCAGCCCCAGCATTTT.

The chain employs TRBV9 and TRBJ2-3, with 9 bases lining up with TRBD2. Trimming at V came to 0 bases and at J to 4 bases, leaving 6 bases not matched to a gene. CDR3 size: 16 residues. Germline lookup yields CDR1 SGDLS and CDR2 YYNGEE. CDR3 residues: CASSVAGGRAADTQYF. The CDR3 DNA reads as TGTGCCAGCAGCGTAGCTGGCGGGAGGGCCGCAGATACGCAGTATTTT.

The V call is TRBV27, the J call TRBJ1-1; D is unclear. The CDR3 contains 13 residues. CDR1 is MNHEY, CDR2 SMNVEV, per germline (reference sequence). Trimming cost V 11 bases and J 1 base, with 14 bases left between them. CDR3 region: CAVLPGRNTEAFF. In nucleotides, the CDR3 is TGTGCCGTACTCCCCGGCCGGAACACTGAAGCTTTCTTT.

This clone was seen more than once but under ten times. The rearrangement links TRBV6-1 to TRBJ1-1; perhaps TRBD1 as D (5 bases). From germline, CDR1 is MNHNS and CDR2 SASEGT. The CDR3 runs 16 residues. Trimming took 2 bases from V and 10 from J, leaving 23 bases between them. The CDR3 sequence: CASSELFPGLGGSAFF. CDR3 DNA sequence: TGTGCCAGCAGTGAACTATTTCCGGGACTCGGTGGTTCAGCTTTCTTT.

This clone turned up a few times. The chain combines TRBV9 with TRBJ2-5; D perhaps matches TRBD1 (5 bases). The CDR3 consists of 16 residues. Germline V CDR1 and CDR2: SGDLS, YYNGEE. V was shortened by 3 bases and J by 5 bases, with 20 bases between the two germline ends. The CDR3 DNA sequence: TGTGCCAGCAGCGATGGAGCAGGGCCAGCCAGGGAGACCCAGTACTTC. Translating it yields CASSDGAGPARETQYF.

Written as DNA, the CDR3 is TGTGCCAGCTCACCAGCTAGCAATCAGCCCCAGCATTTT. Amino acid sequence: CASSPASNQPQHF. The chain has TRBV18 and TRBJ1-5; no definite D call. V shed 2 bases and J shed 0 bases, with 2 bases lying between them. CDR1 is KGHSH and CDR2 is LQKENI in the germline V gene. The CDR3 totals 13 residues.

The V gene is TRBV9, the J gene TRBJ2-3; 8 bases line up with TRBD2. Germline-derived CDR1 and CDR2 are SGDLS and YYNGEE. This CDR3 is built from 16 residues. The trim removed 3 bases at V and 4 bases at J, leaving 10 bases unmatched. CDR3 DNA sequence: TGTGCCAGCAGCGCCGGGGCCACTAGCGGAGCAGATACGCAGTATTTT. Its translation is CASSAGATSGADTQYF.

The genes are TRBV11-2 and TRBJ1-1, with no clear D. Per the germline V gene, CDR1 is SGHAT and CDR2 is FQNNGV. The V gene lost 4 bases and the J gene lost 10 bases, with 13 bases spanning the gap. The CDR3 is 12 amino acids. This CDR3 reads CASSSTTIRAFF. CDR3 bases: TGTGCCAGCAGCTCCACGACCATCAGAGCTTTCTTT.

This clone was found once. This chain links TRBV30 with TRBJ2-2, with D perhaps matching TRBD1 or TRBD2 (6 bases each). This CDR3 region has 15 residues. Trimming left V 0 bases short and J 2 bases short, with 10 bases between. Germline CDR1 GTSNPN, CDR2 SVGIG (reference sequence). The CDR3 region is CAWSVGGANTGELFF. In DNA form, the CDR3 reads TGTGCCTGGAGTGTCGGGGGCGCAAACACCGGGGAGCTGTTTTTT.

For the CDR3, the DNA is TGTGCCTGGAGTGTAGGAACAGGTTTACAAGAGACCCAGTACTTC. It yields the protein CAWSVGTGLQETQYF. This chain connects TRBV30 to TRBJ2-5, with D possibly matching TRBD1 (5 bases). The CDR3 runs to 15 residues. Germline assignment: CDR1 GTSNPN and CDR2 SVGIG (reference sequence). The germline V and J ends were trimmed by 0 bases and 2 bases, with 13 bases remaining between them.

The V call is TRBV4-1, the J call TRBJ2-7; D is uncertain. The germline CDR1 and CDR2 sequences are MGHRA and YSYEKL. V was pared by 0 bases and J by 3 bases, with 9 bases between. The CDR3 has 14 residues. CDR3 sequence reads: CASSQEKGNYEQYF. In nucleotides, the CDR3 is TGCGCCAGCAGCCAAGAGAAGGGAAACTACGAGCAGTACTTC.

The genes are TRBV29-1 and TRBJ1-1; no clear D gene. Germline CDR1 reads SQVTM; CDR2 reads ANQGSEA. The length of the CDR3 is 13 residues. The germline V and J ends were trimmed by 6 bases and 1 base, with 12 bases remaining between them. The CDR3, as DNA: TGCAGCGTAGCGTGGGAGGGGAACACTGAAGCTTTCTTT. Its translation: CSVAWEGNTEAFF.

CDR3 bases: TGTGCCAGCAGCTTTAGCGGGTGGGCGAGGGAGCAGTACTTC. Its protein product is CASSFSGWAREQYF. The V and J genes are TRBV7-2 and TRBJ2-7; TRBD2 agrees at 7 bases. Germline V CDR1 and CDR2: SGHTA, FQGNSA. This CDR3 spans 14 amino acids. The V and J ends lost 3 bases and 7 bases, in that order; junction bases with no gene match: 9.

This clone was counted a few times. This chain uses TRBV29-1 with TRBJ1-4; D is uncertain. V lost 7 bases and J 4 bases, leaving 7 bases between the germline ends. CDR1 is SQVTM, CDR2 ANQGSEA, per germline. The CDR3 is 11 residues long. DNA of the CDR3: TGCAGCGCCAGTGATAATGAAAAACTGTTTTTT. Its protein is CSASDNEKLFF.

V gene TRBV4-1 combines with J gene TRBJ1-5; D unresolved. Germline CDR1 MGHRA, CDR2 YSYEKL. Trimming took 0 bases from V and 1 from J, leaving 10 bases between them. This CDR3 is built from 16 residues. CDR3 residues: CASSQEGQKSNQPQHF. The CDR3 region has the DNA TGCGCCAGCAGCCAAGAAGGCCAGAAGAGCAATCAGCCCCAGCATTTT.

The chain links TRBV5-1 to TRBJ1-2; the D gene is possibly TRBD1 (5 bases). V was cut by 0 bases and J by 6 bases, with 12 bases left in between. This CDR3 region has 14 residues. Germline values: CDR1 SGHRS, CDR2 YFSETQ. CDR3 residues: CASSLASGKDGYTF. CDR3 nucleotides: TGCGCCAGCAGCTTGGCCTCAGGGAAGGATGGCTACACCTTC.

The V and J genes are TRBV14 and TRBJ1-1; 7 positions match TRBD1. Germline V gives CDR1 SGHDN, CDR2 FVKESK. CDR3 length: 15 amino acids. J was trimmed by 1 base and V by 0 bases; bases with no gene match: 2. The CDR3 loop reads CASSQDRDRNTEAFF. As DNA, the CDR3 is TGTGCCAGCAGCCAAGATAGGGACAGGAACACTGAAGCTTTCTTT.

The chain couples TRBV12-5 to TRBJ2-3; 8 bases match TRBD2. Trimming removed 5 bases from V and 3 bases from J; junction bases left unmatched: 4. Germline-derived CDR1 and CDR2 are LGHNT and FRNRAP. CDR3 length equals 14 residues. CDR3 sequence reads: CASGMGGGTDTQYF. For the CDR3, the DNA is TGTGCTAGTGGTATGGGCGGGGGGACAGATACGCAGTATTTT.

For this clone: Other DNA sequences from this sample encode an identical CDR3 as well. The chain employs TRBV28 and TRBJ2-3; D unclear. Trimming cost V 6 bases and J 1 base, with 8 bases left between them. Germline V CDR1 and CDR2: MDHEN, SYDVKM. The CDR3 is 13 residues long. This CDR3 is CASRGSGTDTQYF. In DNA, the CDR3 is TGTGCCAGCAGGGGCAGCGGCACAGATACGCAGTATTTT. The whole variable domain, filled in from reference TRBV28 and TRBJ2-3, reads DVKVTQSSRYLVKRTGEKVFLECVQDMDHENMFWYRQDPGLGLRLIYFSYDVKMKEKGDIPEGYSVSREKKERFSLILESASTNQTSMYLCASRGSGTDTQYFGPGTRLTVL.

The CDR3 reads CASKTQSGANVLTF. CDR3 DNA sequence: TGTGCCAGTAAAACACAGTCTGGGGCCAACGTCCTGACTTTC. This chain uses TRBV19 with TRBJ2-6; D is undetermined. Looked up from germline, CDR1 is LNHDA and CDR2 is SQIVND (reference sequence). This CDR3 comprises 14 residues. V lost 7 bases to trimming and J lost 1 base, with 8 bases between them.

The chain combines TRBV30 with TRBJ2-2, with D tentatively TRBD2 (5 bases). With 5 bases removed from V and 3 bases from J, the gap between germline ends came to 13 bases. The CDR3 runs 14 residues. CDR1 and CDR2 (germline): GTSNPN, SVGIG (reference sequence). The CDR3 coding sequence is TGTGCCTGGGAGGTCGGACTGGACACCGGGGAGCTGTTTTTT. Translated: CAWEVGLDTGELFF.

This clone was observed a single time. V is TRBV30 and J is TRBJ2-7; TRBD1 matches 11 bases. There are 14 residues in the CDR3. J gave up 3 bases and V 4 bases, and 5 bases lay outside the gene matches. CDR1 GTSNPN and CDR2 SVGIG come from the germline V gene (reference sequence). The CDR3 DNA reads as TGTGCCTGGAACCCCGGGACAGGGGGCTACGAGCAGTACTTC. Its translation: CAWNPGTGGYEQYF. The complete variable domain, with remaining parts taken from reference TRBV30 and TRBJ2-7, reads SQTIHQWPATLVQPVGSPLSLECTVEGTSNPNLYWYRQAAGRGLQLLFYSVGIGQISSEVPQNLSASRPQDRQFILSSKKLLLSDSGFYLCAWNPGTGGYEQYFGPGTRLTVT.

The chain carries TRBV4-1 and TRBJ1-2; 10 nucleotides line up with TRBD1. The germline V gene has CDR1 MGHRA and CDR2 YSYEKL. The CDR3 loop spans 14 amino acids. Losses at the gene ends were 3 bases for V and 4 bases for J; bases not matched to a gene: 2. The CDR3 sequence: CASSQGQGSYGYTF. In DNA form, the CDR3 reads TGCGCCAGCAGCCAGGGACAGGGGTCCTATGGCTACACCTTC.

The chain links TRBV6-1 to TRBJ1-3; D remains unclear. Germline values: CDR1 MNHNS, CDR2 SASEGT. The CDR3 contains 14 residues. Trimming stripped 2 bases from V and 0 bases from J, with 5 bases between. The CDR3 DNA reads as TGTGCCAGCAGTGAAAGAGACTCTGGAAACACCATATATTTT. This translates into CASSERDSGNTIYF.

The V call is TRBV9, the J call TRBJ2-3, with 9 bases lining up with TRBD1. Germline V gene data show CDR1 as SGDLS and CDR2 as YYNGEE. There are 16 residues in the CDR3. V was clipped by 0 bases and J by 4 bases; unmatched bases: 6. This CDR3 is CASSVGRDRVSDTQYF. Written as DNA, the CDR3 is TGTGCCAGCAGCGTAGGCCGGGACAGGGTATCAGATACGCAGTATTTT.

The V call is TRBV2, the J call TRBJ2-3, with 7 bases identical to TRBD1. This CDR3 region has 13 residues. Germline V CDR1 and CDR2: SNHLY, FYNNEI. The V and J ends lost 5 bases and 6 bases, in that order; junction bases with no gene match: 5. CDR3 coding DNA: TGTGCCAGCAGTACCACAGGGGTTGATACGCAGTATTTT. It specifies CASSTTGVDTQYF.

This clone was seen once. The V call is TRBV6-1, the J call TRBJ2-7, with a tentative D call TRBD2 (6 bases). With 4 bases removed from V and 0 bases from J, the gap between germline ends came to 16 bases. CDR3 size: 16 residues. CDR1 and CDR2 from the germline V gene are MNHNS and SASEGT. The CDR3 DNA sequence: TGTGCCAGCAGTGCCAAGGGGACTGCGAGCTCCTACGAGCAGTACTTC. It is translated as CASSAKGTASSYEQYF.